Listed below are T cell receptor beta chains from one sample, sequenced in a study of identical twins. TCRdb reprocessed the 5' RACE reads with MiXCR, giving one entry per CDR3 protein. This sample carries 200,000 to 250,000 distinct CDR3 sequences, 7.5% of them seen once, and the ten largest clones take around 2.1%. These data are also associated with another study on yellow fever vaccine responses in identical twins.

Specimen: memory (CD45RO+) T cells sorted from blood. The receptor set was obtained from a woman younger than 35 in good health. The CDR3 runs from the conserved cysteine through the conserved F or W.

v_call	j_call	cdr3_aa
TRBV5-6	TRBJ1-1	CASSADRVDTEAFF
TRBV12-3/TRBV12-4	TRBJ1-4	CASSLIRGTDFEKLFF
TRBV5-1	TRBJ2-7	CASSFLNSGYEQYF
TRBV27	TRBJ1-6	CASSWKNGGNSYNSPLHF
TRBV27	TRBJ2-3	CASSILTGADTQYF
TRBV10-2	TRBJ2-7	CASGPTGLSYEQYF
TRBV7-2	TRBJ2-3	CASSPNGQGRDTQYF
TRBV3-1	TRBJ2-1	CASSQEGPLSSYNEQFF
TRBV20-1	TRBJ2-5	CSARGPGLAGPLETQYF
TRBV5-6	TRBJ1-2	CASSLLSSLDGYTF
TRBV5-6	TRBJ2-5	CASSLMTSGGQETQYF
TRBV3-1	TRBJ1-1	CASSLGVVTEAFF
TRBV5-1	TRBJ2-1	CASSSDRAVDEQFF
TRBV6-2/TRBV6-3	TRBJ2-5	CASLVAGGETQYF
TRBV7-2	TRBJ2-3	CASSRKAGRAPDTQYF
TRBV24-1	TRBJ2-1	CATRLAGGTEQFF
TRBV20-1	TRBJ2-7	CSARELTGLVRYEQYF
TRBV5-1	TRBJ1-4	CASSLEGRQKLFF
TRBV5-6	TRBJ2-5	CASFTTGGVTETQYF
TRBV3-1	TRBJ2-7	CASSLGLAGGNEQYF
TRBV30	TRBJ2-3	CAWSVLAGGPDTQYF
TRBV7-2	TRBJ2-5	CASSIGATGRLETQYF
TRBV7-3	TRBJ2-1	CASSFGTGGGYEQFF
TRBV20-1	TRBJ1-5	CSASGIGQPQHF
TRBV6-1	TRBJ2-6	CASSPTAGANVLTF
TRBV18	TRBJ2-1	CASSPATVRGEQFF